This is a list of T cell receptor beta chains from one sample in a study of T cells after yellow fever vaccination. TCRdb called the 5' RACE reads again in MiXCR, with one record for every CDR3 protein. The sample includes approximately 90,000 distinct CDR3 sequences, about an eighth of them seen just once. The source material was CD8+ T cells not binding an NS4B(214-222) dextramer, sorted from PBMCs, sampled approximately 20 days after the first yellow fever vaccination. These receptors all stem from a man between 18 and 29 years old who received the YFV17D yellow fever vaccine. CDR3s include the opening cysteine and the closing phenylalanine or tryptophan. The D gene is left open where the match is weak. Size is stated for part of the rows, as once, few or many counts, or as a class when the clone is expanded.

d_call | clone_size | j_call | v_call | cdr3_nt | cdr3_aa
TRBD1 | NA | TRBJ2-1 | TRBV12-3/TRBV12-4 | TGTGCCAGCAGTTTCCAGGGACAGGCCCCGGGGAATGAGCAGTTCTTC | CASSFQGQAPGNEQFF
TRBD2 | few | TRBJ2-4 | TRBV4-1 | TGCGCCAGCAGCCAAGTGGGACTAGCGGTACAAAACATTCAGTACTTC | CASSQVGLAVQNIQYF
NA | NA | TRBJ2-7 | TRBV6-5 | TGTGCCAGCAGTTACTCGACGCTAGGGGGTTACGAGCAGTACTTC | CASSYSTLGGYEQYF
TRBD2 | NA | TRBJ2-2 | TRBV12-3/TRBV12-4 | TGTGCCGCACAGAGAGCGGGGGGCAAAACCGGGGAGCTGTTTTTT | CAAQRAGGKTGELFF
NA | NA | TRBJ2-7 | TRBV6-5 | TGTGCCAGCAGTTACTCCGGGACCTACGAGCAGTACTTC | CASSYSGTYEQYF
TRBD1 | few | TRBJ1-2 | TRBV4-3 | TGCGCCAGCAGCCAGATGGAGTCTAGGGACAGGGGCCATGAGGCCTTC | CASSQMESRDRGHEAF
NA | NA | TRBJ1-1 | TRBV7-9 | TGTGCCAGCAGCTTTCATGACGGAGAAGCTTTCTTT | CASSFHDGEAFF
NA | NA | TRBJ2-1 | TRBV7-9 | TGTGCCAGCAGCTTTACTAGCAGATCATACAATGAGCAGTTCTTC | CASSFTSRSYNEQFF
TRBD2 | NA | TRBJ2-5 | TRBV6-2/TRBV6-3 | TGTGCCAGCTACCCGGGGGGACGGGGAGAGACCCAGTACTTC | CASYPGGRGETQYF
TRBD1 | few | TRBJ2-5 | TRBV29-1 | TGCAGCGGGGCTAAAGCGACAGGGCTCCAAGAGACCCAGTACTTC | CSGAKATGLQETQYF
TRBD1 | NA | TRBJ2-1 | TRBV4-2 | TGTGCCAGCAGCCAAGAATACGGGACAGGGCCCGTCTATGAGCAGTTCTTC | CASSQEYGTGPVYEQFF
NA | NA | TRBJ2-3 | TRBV7-6 | TGTGCCAGCAGCCCAGGGGGGAAGCTTTCAGATACGCAGTATTTT | CASSPGGKLSDTQYF
TRBD1 | few | TRBJ2-5 | TRBV2 | TGTGCCAGCCATGTCCCGGATGGGACAGGGTCACGAGTGACCCAGTACTTC | CASHVPDGTGSRVTQYF
NA | NA | TRBJ1-1 | TRBV27 | TGTGCCAGCAGGGATTGGACGGTGAACACTGAAGCTTTCTTT | CASRDWTVNTEAFF
NA | few | TRBJ1-1 | TRBV5-1 | TGCGCCAGCAGCTTGGCCGGGTGGAGTGAAGCTTTCTTT | CASSLAGWSEAFF
TRBD2 | NA | TRBJ2-4 | TRBV5-1 | TGCGCCAGCAGCTTGGGTTGGGAGCGGGGGAACATTCAGTACTTC | CASSLGWERGNIQYF
NA | NA | TRBJ2-2 | TRBV4-1 | TGCGCCAGCAGCCAAGGGAAGGGGGAGTTAAACACCGGGGAGCTGTTTTTT | CASSQGKGELNTGELFF
NA | NA | TRBJ1-1 | TRBV6-5 | TGTGCCAGCAGTTACGGACCAAAGGCTGAAGCTTTCTTT | CASSYGPKAEAFF
NA | few | TRBJ2-3 | TRBV12-5 | TGTGCTAGTGGTTTGGCTACAGGGCAAGTTTGGACAGATACGCAGTATTTT | CASGLATGQVWTDTQYF
TRBD1 | many | TRBJ2-1 | TRBV29-1 | TGCAGCGGGACGGGACAGGGGGCGCGAAATGAGCAGTTCTTC | CSGTGQGARNEQFF
TRBD1 | few | TRBJ2-2 | TRBV6-1 | TGTGCCAGCAAGGACAGGAGCGGTAACACCGGGGAGCTGTTTTTT | CASKDRSGNTGELFF
NA | medium-sized | TRBJ2-3 | TRBV6-4 | TGTGCCAGCAGTGACGGGGGGGCGACAGATACGCAGTATTTT | CASSDGGATDTQYF
NA | NA | TRBJ2-7 | TRBV6-2/TRBV6-3 | TGTGCCAGCAGTTACCACAGGGAAGAGGGCGAGCAGTACTTC | CASSYHREEGEQYF
TRBD2 | few | TRBJ2-3 | TRBV7-3 | TGTGCCAGCAGCTTGGTTAGCGGGGCAGATACGCAGTATTTT | CASSLVSGADTQYF
NA | NA | TRBJ2-3 | TRBV6-5 | TGTGCCAGCAGCATATCAGCAGATACGCAGTATTTT | CASSISADTQYF
TRBD2 | many | TRBJ2-1 | TRBV6-2/TRBV6-3 | TGTGCCAGCAGTTTTGCGGGGGGATCATACAATGAGCAGTTCTTC | CASSFAGGSYNEQFF
NA | NA | TRBJ2-7 | TRBV7-2 | TGTGCCAGCAGCTTAGGTGGGGGGTGGGACGAGCAGTACTTC | CASSLGGGWDEQYF
NA | NA | TRBJ2-3 | TRBV10-3 | TGTGCCATCAGTGTTAAGTTTAGCACAGATACGCAGTATTTT | CAISVKFSTDTQYF